This T cell receptor (beta chain) is drawn from a study of patients and donors after allogeneic stem cell transplantation. TCRdb re-derived calls from the RT-PCR reads in MiXCR, one entry per CDR3 protein. The table shows about 960,000 distinct CDR3 sequences, with about 20% occurring only once. The junction had 9 bases not matched to a gene; V was cut back by 6 bases and J by 7 bases. The CDR3 has 16 residues. The chain carries TRBV12-3 or TRBV12-4 and TRBJ1-4, with 12 bases that match TRBD1. Sequencing was performed on blood, either unsorted or a sorted T cell fraction (not recorded which). This sequence originates from a human donor who was either an allogeneic HSCT recipient or a stem cell or donor lymphocyte infusion donor (not recorded which). It is not recorded whose cells these are; they may come from a transplant donor. As DNA, the CDR3 is TGTGCCAGCAGCGCGGGACAGGGGGCGCCCGGTGAAAAACTGTTTTTT. Its translation is CASSAGQGAPGEKLFF.